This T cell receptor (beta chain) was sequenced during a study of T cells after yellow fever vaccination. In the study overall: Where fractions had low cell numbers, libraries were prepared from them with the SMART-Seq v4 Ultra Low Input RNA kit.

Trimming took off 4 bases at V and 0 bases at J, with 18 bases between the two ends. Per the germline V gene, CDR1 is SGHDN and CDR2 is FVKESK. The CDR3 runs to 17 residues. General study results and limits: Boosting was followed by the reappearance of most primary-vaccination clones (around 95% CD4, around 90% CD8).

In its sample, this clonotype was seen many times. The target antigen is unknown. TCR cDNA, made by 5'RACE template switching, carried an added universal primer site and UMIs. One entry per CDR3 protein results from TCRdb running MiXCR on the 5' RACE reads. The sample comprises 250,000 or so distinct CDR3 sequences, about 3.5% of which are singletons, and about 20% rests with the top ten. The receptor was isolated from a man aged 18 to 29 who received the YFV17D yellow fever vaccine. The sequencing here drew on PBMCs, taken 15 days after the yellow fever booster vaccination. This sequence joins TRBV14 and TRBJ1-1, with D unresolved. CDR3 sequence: CASSRLYYGNMNTEAFF. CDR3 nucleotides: TGTGCCAGCAGCCGTCTTTATTATGGAAACATGAACACTGAAGCTTTCTTT. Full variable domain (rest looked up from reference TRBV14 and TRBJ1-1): EAGVTQFPSHSVIEKGQTVTLRCDPISGHDNLYWYRRVMGKEIKFLLHFVKESKQDESGMPNNRFLAERTGGTYSTLKVQPAELEDSGVYFCASSRLYYGNMNTEAFFGQGTRLTVV.